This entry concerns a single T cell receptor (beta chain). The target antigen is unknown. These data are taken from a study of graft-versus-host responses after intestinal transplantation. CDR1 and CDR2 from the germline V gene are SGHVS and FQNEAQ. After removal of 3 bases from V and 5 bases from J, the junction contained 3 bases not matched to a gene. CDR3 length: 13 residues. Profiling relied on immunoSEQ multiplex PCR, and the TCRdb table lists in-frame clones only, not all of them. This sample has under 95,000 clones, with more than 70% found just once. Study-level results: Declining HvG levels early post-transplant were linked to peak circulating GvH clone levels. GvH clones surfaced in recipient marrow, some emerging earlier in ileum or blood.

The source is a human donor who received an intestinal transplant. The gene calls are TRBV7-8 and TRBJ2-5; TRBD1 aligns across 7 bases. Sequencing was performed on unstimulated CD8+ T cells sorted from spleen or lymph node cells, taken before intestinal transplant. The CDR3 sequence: CASSLTGSETQYF. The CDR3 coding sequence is TGTGCCAGCAGCTTGACAGGGTCTGAGACCCAGTACTTC.